The rows below give T cell receptor beta chains drawn from one sample of a study of neurological immune-mediated disorders. MiXCR, applied by TCRdb to the 5' RACE reads, yields one record per CDR3 protein. The sample lists 50,000 or so distinct CDR3 sequences, around 3.5% occurring once. The sequenced sample consisted of PBMCs. All receptors come from a middle-aged man with multiple sclerosis. Each CDR3 is given with its conserved first and last residue. D genes are given only for firm matches. Not every row has a clone size; where given, it reads once, few, many or a size class.

clone_size d_call j_call v_call cdr3_aa cdr3_nt
many - TRBJ1-1 TRBV5-1 CASSLSSGTEAFF TGCGCCAGCAGCTTGTCCTCGGGGACTGAAGCTTTCTTT
many TRBD1 TRBJ1-2 TRBV7-9 CASSYPPGQGWSGYTF TGTGCCAGCAGCTACCCCCCGGGACAGGGGTGGAGTGGCTACACCTTC
many - TRBJ1-4 TRBV5-1 CASSSGRTNEKLFF TGCGCCAGCAGTTCCGGGAGAACTAATGAAAAACTGTTTTTT
many TRBD1 TRBJ2-7 TRBV28 CASTPRGGLNEQYF TGTGCCAGCACCCCTCGAGGGGGCCTAAACGAGCAGTACTTC
many TRBD1 TRBJ1-2 TRBV4-1 CASSQQIEGGGYTF TGCGCCAGCAGCCAGCAAATAGAAGGGGGCGGCTACACCTTC
many - TRBJ2-1 TRBV3-1 CASSLKGLGFEQFF TGTGCCAGCAGCCTAAAGGGGTTGGGTTTTGAGCAGTTCTTC
many - TRBJ1-3 TRBV28 CASSSRRGGISGNTIYF TGTGCCAGCAGTTCCCGCCGGGGTGGGATCTCTGGAAACACCATATATTTT
- TRBD2 TRBJ2-3 TRBV3-1 CASSPLSGGTTDTQYF TGTGCCAGCAGCCCACTTAGCGGGGGGACCACAGATACGCAGTATTTT
many - TRBJ1-1 TRBV29-1 CSVRLEIGAREAFF TGCAGCGTCCGCCTTGAAATCGGGGCACGAGAAGCTTTCTTT
many - TRBJ1-1 TRBV12-3/TRBV12-4 CASSPQDRWSEAFF TGTGCCAGCAGTCCTCAAGATCGGTGGAGTGAAGCTTTCTTT
many - TRBJ2-5 TRBV20-1 CSAGLETQYF TGCAGTGCGGGGTTAGAGACCCAGTACTTC
many TRBD2 TRBJ2-5 TRBV5-1 CASRTSGGPTYQETQYF TGCGCCAGCCGGACTAGCGGGGGACCTACCTACCAAGAGACCCAGTACTTC
many - TRBJ1-1 TRBV20-1 CSATPTGEGRAEAFF TGCAGTGCGACCCCGACGGGGGAAGGTAGGGCTGAAGCTTTCTTT